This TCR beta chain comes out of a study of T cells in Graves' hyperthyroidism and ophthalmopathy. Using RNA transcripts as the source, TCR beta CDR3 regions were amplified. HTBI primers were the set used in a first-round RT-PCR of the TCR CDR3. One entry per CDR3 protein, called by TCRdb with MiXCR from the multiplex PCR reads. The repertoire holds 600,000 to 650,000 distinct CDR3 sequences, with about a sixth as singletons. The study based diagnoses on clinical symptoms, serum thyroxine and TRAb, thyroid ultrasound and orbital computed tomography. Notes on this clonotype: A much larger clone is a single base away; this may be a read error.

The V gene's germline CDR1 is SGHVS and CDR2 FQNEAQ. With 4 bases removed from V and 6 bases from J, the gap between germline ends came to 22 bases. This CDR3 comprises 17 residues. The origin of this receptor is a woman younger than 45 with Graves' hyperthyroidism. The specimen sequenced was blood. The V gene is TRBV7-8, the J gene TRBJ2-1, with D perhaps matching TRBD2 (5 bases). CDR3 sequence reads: CASSSSGGWVRANEQFF. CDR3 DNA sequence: TGTGCCAGCAGCTCTAGTGGCGGGTGGGTCCGGGCCAATGAGCAGTTCTTC.